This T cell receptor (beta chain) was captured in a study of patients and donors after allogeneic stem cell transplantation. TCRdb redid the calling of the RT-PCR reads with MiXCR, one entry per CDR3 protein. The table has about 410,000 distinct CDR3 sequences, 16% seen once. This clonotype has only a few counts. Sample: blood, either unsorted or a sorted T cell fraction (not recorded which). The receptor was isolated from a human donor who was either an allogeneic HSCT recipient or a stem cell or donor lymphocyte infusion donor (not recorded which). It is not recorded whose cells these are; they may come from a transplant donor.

The CDR3, as DNA: TGTGCCAGCAGCCAAGATACGGGGCCGCAGTACTTC. Translating gives CASSQDTGPQYF. The chain carries TRBV3-1 and TRBJ2-7, with D perhaps assigned TRBD1 or TRBD2 (5 bases each). CDR3 length: 12 amino acids. V was clipped by 0 bases and J by 9 bases, with 9 bases between them. In germline, CDR1 is LGHDT, CDR2 YNNKEL (reference sequence).